A single T cell receptor beta chain is shown here with its context. The CDR3 covers 15 residues. V lost 2 bases and J lost 7; bases outside the gene matches: 8. The V gene's germline CDR1 is LNHDA and CDR2 SQIVND (reference sequence). The data derive from a study of blood T cell repertoires in COVID-19. Study-level background: Collection of acute and convalescent COVID-19 samples took place in the United States, Italy and Spain.

TCRdb's table, derived via immunoSEQ multiplex PCR, lists solely in-frame clones and lacks some. The sample records about 300,000 clones, just over 90% being singletons. Patients of the Seattle cohort, enrolled during active infection, were followed longitudinally. Input material: peripheral blood. The chain carries TRBV19 and TRBJ1-2; 9 bases line up with TRBD1. This TCR came from a woman under 40 with COVID-19, enrolled during active disease. The CDR3 is CASSISRDRDGGYTF. The CDR3 bases are TGTGCCAGTAGTATATCCCGGGACAGGGATGGTGGCTACACCTTC.